The rows below give T cell receptor beta chains drawn from one sample of a study of PD-1 blockade in classical Hodgkin lymphoma. Profiling relied on immunoSEQ multiplex PCR, and the TCRdb table lists in-frame clones only, not all of them. The data hold tens of thousands of clones, with roughly 71% observed a single time. Here the sequenced sample was peripheral blood mononuclear cells (PBMCs), taken before the second cycle of nivolumab. Every receptor here comes from a human donor with classical Hodgkin lymphoma. CDR3s include the opening cysteine and the closing phenylalanine or tryptophan. Each record gives: CDR3 DNA, CDR3 protein, V gene, J gene, clone size, D gene. The D gene is left open where the match is weak. Clone size is given for some rows only: seen once, a few or many times, or a class if the clone is expanded.

DNA: TGTGCCAGCGTCTCCGGTGGGACAGGGTCAGATACGCAGTATTTT; CDR3: CASVSGGTGSDTQYF; V: TRBV28; J: TRBJ2-3; size: once; D: TRBD1
DNA: TGTGCCAGCAGTCTGGGGGGCGCTTTGGAAAAACTGTTTTTT; CDR3: CASSLGGALEKLFF; V: TRBV6-5; J: TRBJ1-4; size: few; D: NA
DNA: TGTGCCAGCAGCTTAACAGACAGGGTTGGCGAGCAGTACTTC; CDR3: CASSLTDRVGEQYF; V: TRBV7-3; J: TRBJ2-7; size: NA; D: TRBD1
DNA: TGTGCCAGCAGGGACAGAACGATTCCTGAAGCTTTCTTT; CDR3: CASRDRTIPEAFF; V: TRBV6-1; J: TRBJ1-1; size: NA; D: NA
DNA: TGTGCCAGTAGTAAACCGGGACAGGAGTTCAATCAGCCCCAGCATTTT; CDR3: CASSKPGQEFNQPQHF; V: TRBV19; J: TRBJ1-5; size: once; D: TRBD1
DNA: TGCGCCAGCAGCCATGCCGTTGGCACTGAAGCTTTCTTT; CDR3: CASSHAVGTEAFF; V: TRBV4-3; J: TRBJ1-1; size: NA; D: NA
DNA: TGTGCCAGCAGCCTAACAGGGACCGGCTACACCTTC; CDR3: CASSLTGTGYTF; V: TRBV11-2; J: TRBJ1-2; size: NA; D: NA
DNA: TGTGCCAGTTCGAACAGGGGCGGGAATTCACCCCTCCACTTT; CDR3: CASSNRGGNSPLHF; V: TRBV19; J: TRBJ1-6; size: NA; D: TRBD1
DNA: TGTGCCACCAGCAGAGCCGAGGGAGGGGGCGGCTACACCTTC; CDR3: CATSRAEGGGGYTF; V: TRBV15; J: TRBJ1-2; size: NA; D: TRBD1
DNA: TGCAGCGTTTTTGGTCCTGAAGCTTTCTTT; CDR3: CSVFGPEAFF; V: TRBV29-1; J: TRBJ1-1; size: NA; D: NA
DNA: TGTGCCATCAGTGCCGGACAGGGGGCTGGCGGCTACACCTTC; CDR3: CAISAGQGAGGYTF; V: TRBV10-3; J: TRBJ1-2; size: NA; D: TRBD1
DNA: TGTGCCAGCAGCATTAGGGACAGCCGTCCTTTTAGCAATCAGCCCCAGCATTTT; CDR3: CASSIRDSRPFSNQPQHF; V: TRBV21-1; J: TRBJ1-5; size: NA; D: NA
DNA: TGTGCCACCAGCAGAGAGAGGGGAAACTATGGCTACACCTTC; CDR3: CATSRERGNYGYTF; V: TRBV15; J: TRBJ1-2; size: once; D: NA
DNA: TGTGCCTGCGCGCCCCCACAGGGGAAGCAGTACTTC; CDR3: CACAPPQGKQYF; V: TRBV6-1; J: TRBJ2-7; size: once; D: TRBD1